Below are 2 T cell receptor beta chains sequenced from a single sample in a study of cytomegalovirus exposure and HLA in healthy donors. Here immunoSEQ multiplex PCR was the method, and the copy in TCRdb shows in-frame clones only, minus some. This sample has roughly 150,000 clones; roughly 91% occur once, and the top ten carry 4% to 5%. Material for sequencing was PBMCs. Source of these receptors: a man between 18 and 35 years old in good health and CMV-seropositive.

This clone was counted a few times. This sequence joins TRBV19 and TRBJ2-1, with 12 bases that match TRBD2. Germline CDR1 LNHDA, CDR2 SQIVND (reference sequence). After removal of 6 bases from V and 0 bases from J, the junction contained 6 bases not matched to a gene. The CDR3 is made up of 17 amino acids. The CDR3 reads CASRRTSGASSYNEQFF. CDR3 bases: TGTGCCAGTAGACGGACTAGCGGGGCCTCCTCCTACAATGAGCAGTTCTTC.

The gene calls are TRBV5-5 and TRBJ2-2; 11 bases are a match to TRBD2. Germline V CDR1 and CDR2: SGHKS, YYEKEE (reference sequence). V lost 2 bases, J lost 6 bases, and 6 bases stayed unmatched. The CDR3 has 16 residues. The CDR3 DNA reads TGTGCCAGCAGCTTACTAGCGGGAGATGTGGCCGGGGAGCTGTTTTTT. Its protein product is CASSLLAGDVAGELFF.